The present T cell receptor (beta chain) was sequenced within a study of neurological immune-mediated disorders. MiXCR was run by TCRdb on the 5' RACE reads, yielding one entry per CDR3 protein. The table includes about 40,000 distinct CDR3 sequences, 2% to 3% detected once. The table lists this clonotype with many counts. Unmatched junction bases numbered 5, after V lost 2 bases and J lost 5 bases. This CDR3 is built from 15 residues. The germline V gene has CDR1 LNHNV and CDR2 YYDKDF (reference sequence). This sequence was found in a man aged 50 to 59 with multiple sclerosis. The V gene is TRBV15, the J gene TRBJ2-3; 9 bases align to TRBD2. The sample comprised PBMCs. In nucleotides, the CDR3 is TGTGCCACCAGCAGATTTAGCGGGGGTAAAGATACGCAGTATTTT. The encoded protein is CATSRFSGGKDTQYF.